One and the same sample provided the 26 T cell receptor beta chains below, sequenced in a study of sequential checkpoint blockade in melanoma. Treatment defined: randomized to nivolumab then ipilimumab (arm A) or the reverse (arm B). Assay used: immunoSEQ multiplex PCR; TCRdb lists only in-frame clones, some missing. The table records some 22,000 clones, 70% to 90% of them present only once. The sample here was CD8+ T cells sorted from blood (inferred from file names), taken from a patient given nivolumab and ipilimumab in sequence. These receptors all stem from a human donor with melanoma.

The V and J genes are TRBV2 and TRBJ2-1; 13 positions agree with TRBD2. From germline, CDR1 is SNHLY and CDR2 FYNNEI. V gave up 5 bases and J gave up 6 bases; unmatched junction bases: 4. This CDR3 is built from 15 residues. This CDR3 reads CASSSLAGGPNEQFF. The DNA for the CDR3 is TGTGCCAGCAGTTCACTAGCGGGAGGGCCCAATGAGCAGTTCTTC. The full variable domain, rest sourced from reference TRBV2 and TRBJ2-1, is EPEVTQTPSHQVTQMGQEVILRCVPISNHLYFYWYRQILGQKVEFLVSFYNNEISEKSEIFDDQFSVERPDGSNFTLKIRSTKLEDSAMYFCASSSLAGGPNEQFFGPGTRLTVL.

This clone was seen only once. The CDR3 region has the DNA TGTGCCAGCAGCGTAGACGGGGACAGGGGGGACTATGGCTACACCTTC. This sequence encodes CASSVDGDRGDYGYTF. The chain couples TRBV9 to TRBJ1-2; 11 bases line up with TRBD1. The V segment lost 0 bases and the J segment 3 bases; nucleotides outside the gene matches: 4. This CDR3 has 16 residues. Germline assignment: CDR1 SGDLS and CDR2 YYNGEE.

This chain connects TRBV5-1 to TRBJ2-7, with a weak D call TRBD2 (7 bases). Germline CDR1 and CDR2: SGHRS and YFSETQ. The CDR3 covers 16 residues. V dropped 4 bases and J dropped 0 bases, with 17 bases sitting between them. The DNA of the CDR3 is TGCGCCAGCAGCCCCCTCGGGGGGCATAGCTCCTACGAGCAGTACTTC. Protein product: CASSPLGGHSSYEQYF.

V and J are TRBV15 and TRBJ2-3, with TRBD2 as a possible D gene (6 bases). The CDR3 contains 18 residues. V shed 0 bases and J shed 2 bases, with 18 bases lying between them. CDR1 is LNHNV, CDR2 YYDKDF, per germline (reference sequence). The CDR3 loop is CATSRDGGALLITDTQYF. The DNA of the CDR3 is TGTGCCACCAGCAGAGATGGAGGGGCCCTTCTCATCACAGATACGCAGTATTTT.

The chain has TRBV6-5 and TRBJ1-5; 9 bases map to TRBD1. Germline CDR1 reads MNHEY; CDR2 reads SVGAGI. J was trimmed by 9 bases and V by 4 bases; bases with no gene match: 10. The CDR3 has 15 amino acids. DNA for the CDR3: TGTGCCAGCAGTTTGTACAGGGGGCGGTTGGGGCCCCAGCATTTT. Amino acids: CASSLYRGRLGPQHF.

The CDR3 region is CASSLVAVNEQFF. As DNA, the CDR3 is TGCGCCAGCAGCTTGGTTGCGGTTAATGAGCAGTTCTTC. The chain joins TRBV5-1 to TRBJ2-1; D not certain. V gave up 0 bases and J gave up 7 bases, with 8 bases separating them. Germline V gives CDR1 SGHRS, CDR2 YFSETQ. CDR3 size: 13 residues.

The V call is TRBV28, the J call TRBJ1-1; D remains ambiguous. This CDR3 region has 16 residues. The germline V gene has CDR1 MDHEN and CDR2 SYDVKM. Trimming removed 3 bases at V and 0 bases at J, with 14 bases between. CDR3 DNA sequence: TGTGCCAGCAGTTTTGCGGTGGTTCAAATGAACACTGAAGCTTTCTTT. Translation: CASSFAVVQMNTEAFF.

This sequence joins TRBV27 and TRBJ2-1; a weak D match, TRBD1 (6 bases). The CDR3 is made up of 11 amino acids. Trimming left V 4 bases short and J 9 bases short, with 7 bases between. Germline V lookup: CDR1 MNHEY, CDR2 SMNVEV (reference sequence). The CDR3 bases are TGTGCCAGCAGTTCAGGGGTTGAGCAGTTCTTC. This gives the protein CASSSGVEQFF.

Only one count was recorded for this clone. The chain links TRBV5-6 to TRBJ2-1; D is uncertain. Germline V gene lookup returns CDR1 SGHDT and CDR2 YYEEEE. The V and J ends lost 4 bases and 3 bases respectively, with 8 bases between them. The CDR3 runs to 13 residues. The CDR3 bases are TGTGCCAGCAGCCTAACTAACTACAATGAGCAGTTCTTC. It specifies CASSLTNYNEQFF. Full variable domain (missing parts from reference TRBV5-6 and TRBJ2-1): DAGVTQSPTHLIKTRGQQVTLRCSPKSGHDTVSWYQQALGQGPQFIFQYYEEEERQRGNFPDRFSGHQFPNYSSELNVNALLLGDSALYLCASSLTNYNEQFFGPGTRLTVL.

The chain is built from TRBV7-9 and TRBJ2-5, with D maybe TRBD1 (6 bases). The CDR3 length is 15 residues. Germline CDR1 SEHNR, CDR2 FQNEAQ (reference sequence). Trimming stripped 5 bases from V and 5 bases from J, with 18 bases between. The CDR3 spells CASSPQGFISETQYF. CDR3 nucleotide sequence: TGTGCCAGCAGCCCACAGGGCTTCATTTCGGAGACCCAGTACTTC.

V gene TRBV6-1 combines with J gene TRBJ2-7, with TRBD2 matching 7 bases. This CDR3 region has 14 residues. V lost 0 bases, J lost 2 bases, and 1 base stayed unmatched. Germline assignment: CDR1 MNHNS and CDR2 SASEGT. The CDR3 nucleotides read TGTGCCAGCAGTGAAGCTGGGGGGGCCTACGAGCAGTACTTC. Its translation is CASSEAGGAYEQYF.

By share, this clone counts as medium-sized. V is TRBV5-6 and J is TRBJ1-5; TRBD1 agrees at 9 bases. In germline, CDR1 is SGHDT, CDR2 YYEEEE. This CDR3 has 15 residues. The V and J ends lost 4 bases and 7 bases, in that order; junction bases with no gene match: 9. CDR3 in amino acids: CASSPQGAFGQPQHF. The CDR3 DNA reads TGTGCCAGCAGCCCACAGGGGGCGTTCGGACAGCCCCAGCATTTT.

Remarks on this clone: Within the sample, other DNA sequences also encode this same CDR3. V and J are TRBV28 and TRBJ2-7; TRBD2 matches 7 bases. Unmatched junction bases numbered 11, after V lost 4 bases and J lost 2 bases. CDR3 length: 16 amino acids. In germline, CDR1 is MDHEN, CDR2 SYDVKM. In nucleotides, the CDR3 is TGTGCCAGCAGTTCGGGGGGTGGCAATACCCCCTACGAGCAGTACTTC. This sequence encodes CASSSGGGNTPYEQYF.

In DNA, the CDR3 is TGTGCCAGCAGTGGGGTTTGGAATCAGGGTAGCAATCAGCCCCAGCATTTT. Protein product: CASSGVWNQGSNQPQHF. The genes are TRBV2 and TRBJ1-5, with D perhaps matching TRBD1 (5 bases). CDR1 is SNHLY and CDR2 is FYNNEI in the germline V gene. The CDR3 length is 17 residues. Trimming took 4 bases from V and 0 from J, leaving 16 bases between them.

The chain is built from TRBV9 and TRBJ2-2; 8 bases map to TRBD1. J lost 2 bases, V lost 4 bases, and 7 bases had no gene match. In germline, CDR1 is SGDLS, CDR2 YYNGEE. CDR3 size: 16 residues. CDR3 DNA sequence: TGTGCCAGCAGCATACACAGGGGGATTAACACCGGGGAGCTGTTTTTT. Translated, it gives CASSIHRGINTGELFF.

This chain links TRBV28 with TRBJ2-5, with 9 bases matching TRBD1. Judging by the DNA end, TRBJ2-7 fits better; the J call may be wrong. The CDR3 has 15 residues. Per germline, CDR1 MDHEN and CDR2 SYDVKM. The chain's CDR3 is CASSETGGSSYEQYF. The CDR3 bases are TGTGCCAGCAGCGAAACAGGGGGCAGCTCCTACGAGCAGTACTTC.

This chain links TRBV27 with TRBJ2-7; 8 bases line up with TRBD1. The CDR3 contains 13 residues. CDR1 is MNHEY and CDR2 is SMNVEV in the germline V gene (reference sequence). J was trimmed by 3 bases and V by 6 bases; bases with no gene match: 4. The chain's CDR3 is CASRNRGYYEQYF. The CDR3 DNA reads TGTGCCAGCAGAAACAGGGGGTACTACGAGCAGTACTTC.

The chain employs TRBV11-3 and TRBJ2-1; 7 nucleotides align to TRBD2. From germline, CDR1 is SGHNT and CDR2 YENEEA. Trimming at V came to 0 bases and at J to 7 bases, leaving 12 bases not matched to a gene. The CDR3 has 17 residues. In DNA, the CDR3 is TGTGCCAGCAGCTTAGACCCAGAGCGGGAAATCAGGAATGAGCAGTTCTTC. It is translated as CASSLDPEREIRNEQFF.

The gene calls are TRBV28 and TRBJ2-7; D remains ambiguous. The CDR3 is made up of 12 amino acids. V shed 7 bases and J shed 0 bases, with 7 bases lying between them. CDR1 and CDR2 (germline): MDHEN, SYDVKM. The CDR3 bases are TGTGCCAGCACCAGGCTCTCCTACGAGCAGTACTTC. Encoded protein: CASTRLSYEQYF.

This clone showed up just once. The V call is TRBV7-9, the J call TRBJ1-4; D ambiguous. The CDR3 runs to 16 residues. The germline CDR1 and CDR2 sequences are SEHNR and FQNEAQ (reference sequence). Trimming removed 3 bases from V and 3 bases from J, with 14 bases in between. CDR3 loop: CASSLSVKEPNEKLFF. DNA for the CDR3: TGTGCCAGCAGCTTGTCGGTGAAGGAGCCTAATGAAAAACTGTTTTTT.

This chain joins TRBV4-3 and TRBJ1-3; D gene unclear. CDR1 and CDR2 from the germline V gene are LGHNA and YSLEER. The CDR3 extends over 17 amino acids. The V end was cut by 1 base, the J end by 4 bases, with 17 bases between. CDR3 protein: CASSQAYGRASGNTIYF. The CDR3 DNA sequence: TGCGCCAGCAGCCAAGCTTACGGGAGGGCCTCAGGAAACACCATATATTTT.

The sample holds one count of this clone. The chain couples TRBV4-3 to TRBJ1-4, with a tentative D call TRBD1 (6 bases). Trimming shortened V by 0 bases and J by 8 bases, and 19 bases separated the two germline ends. The CDR3 covers 17 residues. Germline-derived CDR1 and CDR2 are LGHNA and YSLEER. CDR3 loop: CASSQERLRAGEEKLFF. DNA of the CDR3: TGCGCCAGCAGCCAAGAGAGGCTAAGGGCAGGGGAGGAAAAACTGTTTTTT.

This clone occurred a few times. This chain joins TRBV28 and TRBJ2-1, with a possible D match to TRBD2 (6 bases). This CDR3 is 15 amino acids long. In germline, CDR1 is MDHEN, CDR2 SYDVKM. Trimming took off 6 bases at V and 5 bases at J, with 17 bases between the two ends. CDR3 sequence reads: CASSPPGLRNNEQFF. The CDR3 DNA is TGTGCCAGCAGCCCCCCGGGACTCCGGAACAATGAGCAGTTCTTC.

The CDR3 loop reads CASSQLGLVMGRYNEQFF. The CDR3 DNA reads TGTGCCAGCAGCCAACTCGGACTAGTTATGGGTCGCTACAATGAGCAGTTCTTC. J is TRBJ2-1 and V is TRBV4-2; 7 bases agree with TRBD2. CDR3 size: 18 residues. J was trimmed by 3 bases and V by 2 bases; bases with no gene match: 13. CDR1 is LGHNA, CDR2 YNFKEQ, per germline.

This clone was observed a few times. The chain couples TRBV4-3 to TRBJ2-3; D perhaps matches TRBD2 (7 bases). The germline V gene encodes CDR1 LGHNA and CDR2 YSLEER. The CDR3 consists of 15 residues. V was trimmed by 3 bases and J by 5 bases, leaving 15 bases between them. The CDR3 nucleotides are TGCGCCAGCAGCCAGGGGAGGGGGGCCATAGATACGCAGTATTTT. Translation gives CASSQGRGAIDTQYF.

The chain couples TRBV6-6 to TRBJ1-2; D possibly corresponds to TRBD1 (6 bases). V was trimmed by 6 bases and J by 4 bases, leaving 9 bases between them. The CDR3 covers 12 residues. Germline CDR1 and CDR2: MNHNY and SVGAGI (reference sequence). The CDR3 DNA reads TGTGCCAGCAGCGTAGGGGGCTATGGCTACACCTTC. The encoded protein is CASSVGGYGYTF.